A single sample gave rise to the 5 T cell receptor beta chains below, sequenced in a study of T cell changes during pregnancy in multiple sclerosis. This table comes from immunoSEQ multiplex PCR, and its TCRdb copy is limited to in-frame clones, with some not included. Of about 40,000 clones detected, roughly 88% appear once; the ten largest clones hold roughly 4.9%. The sample was peripheral blood, taken in the first trimester of pregnancy. The receptors stem from a female donor in good health, enrolled as a control in a pregnancy study.

CDR3 amino acids: CATRQGPINQETQYF. In DNA, the CDR3 is TGCGCCACTCGACAGGGGCCTATTAACCAAGAGACCCAGTACTTC. J is TRBJ2-5 and V is TRBV10-1; 8 nucleotides align to TRBD1. The CDR3 has 15 amino acids. With 10 bases clipped from V and 0 bases from J, the junction kept 10 bases outside the gene matches. CDR1 is WNHNN, CDR2 SYGVQD, per germline (reference sequence).

This clone showed up just once. V usage is TRBV5-1 and J usage is TRBJ1-4; D gene uncertain. There are 14 residues in the CDR3. Trimming removed 5 bases from V and 3 bases from J, with 11 bases in between. CDR1 is SGHRS and CDR2 is YFSETQ in the germline V gene. In DNA form, the CDR3 reads TGCGCCAGCAGTACGGTTGCACCTAATGAAAAACTGTTTTTT. Residues: CASSTVAPNEKLFF.

This rearrangement joins TRBV6-1 to TRBJ1-5; 10 bases agree with TRBD1. The V and J ends lost 6 bases and 5 bases, in that order; junction bases with no gene match: 4. The CDR3 consists of 14 residues. Per the germline V gene, CDR1 is MNHNS and CDR2 is SASEGT. The CDR3 DNA reads TGTGCCAGCAGGTCGACAGGGGGCGATCAGCCCCAGCATTTT. Translation: CASRSTGGDQPQHF.

This clone was counted once. The chain carries TRBV18 and TRBJ1-1; 11 bases fit TRBD1. Germline loops: CDR1 KGHSH, CDR2 LQKENI. This CDR3 comprises 17 residues. J gave up 3 bases and V 6 bases, and 12 bases lay outside the gene matches. The chain's CDR3 is CASSHPPWGQGDTEAFF. The CDR3 nucleotides are TGTGCCAGCTCGCATCCCCCCTGGGGACAGGGGGACACTGAAGCTTTCTTT.

This clone was observed a handful of times. This chain connects TRBV19 to TRBJ1-1, with D possibly matching TRBD1 (6 bases). Per germline, CDR1 LNHDA and CDR2 SQIVND (reference sequence). The CDR3 sequence is 16 residues long. The V end was cut by 5 bases, the J end by 0 bases, with 16 bases between. CDR3 loop: CASSAPSGAVNTEAFF. The DNA for the CDR3 is TGTGCCAGTAGTGCCCCGTCAGGGGCCGTGAACACTGAAGCTTTCTTT.